The 2 T cell receptor beta chains reported below all come from one sample, sequenced in a study of T cells in Graves' hyperthyroidism and ophthalmopathy. Regions amplified from RNA transcripts were the TCR beta CDR3 regions. The HTBI primer set served for first-round RT-PCR of the TCR CDR3. TCRdb re-analysed the multiplex PCR reads in MiXCR, keeping a single row per CDR3 protein. This table has 140,000 or so distinct CDR3 sequences, 22% appearing once. The source material was blood. The source is a woman aged 45-65 years with Graves' hyperthyroidism that later progressed to Graves' ophthalmopathy.

The chain recombines TRBV30 with TRBJ1-1; weak D call: TRBD1 (6 bases). Looked up from germline, CDR1 is GTSNPN and CDR2 is SVGIG (reference sequence). This CDR3 is built from 11 residues. Trimming left V 4 bases short and J 4 bases short, with 7 bases between. The CDR3 here is CAWKGGTEAFF. The CDR3 nucleotides read TGTGCCTGGAAGGGGGGCACTGAAGCTTTCTTT.

This clonotype was seen only a few times. A much larger clone differs from this one at a single base, so this may be a read error. The chain has TRBV15 and TRBJ2-1; D is perhaps TRBD1 (5 bases). The germline V gene encodes CDR1 LNHNV and CDR2 YYDKDF (reference sequence). The CDR3 is 15 residues long. CDR3 loop: CTTSRDFTGYNEQFF. The CDR3, as DNA: TGTACCACCAGCAGAGATTTTACAGGATACAATGAGCAGTTCTTC.